What follows are 27 T cell receptor beta chains derived from one specimen sequenced in a study of CD8+ T cells in alopecia areata. Described treatment: oral pan-JAK inhibitor, 5-10 mg twice daily. Following extraction, RNA underwent reverse transcription to cDNA, which served as the sequencing template. TCRdb's table, derived via immunoSEQ multiplex PCR, lists solely in-frame clones and lacks some. The sample yields 200,000 to 250,000 clones, roughly 44% seen once. Sequencing used CD4+ T cells sorted from blood, obtained around week 37, from a patient treated with tofacitinib. These receptors originate from a human donor with alopecia areata.

This clone has only a few counts. The rearrangement links TRBV23-1 to TRBJ2-1, with 13 bases that match TRBD2. TRBV23-1 is known as an ORF, though its function is uncertain. This CDR3 is 18 amino acids long. J lost 8 bases, V lost 5 bases, and 15 bases had no gene match. The DNA of the CDR3 is TGCGCCAGCAGTAGAGGGACGCCCGGGACTAGCGGGACCCATGAGCAGTTCTTC. Translated: CASSRGTPGTSGTHEQFF.

This clone was counted only a few times. The chain recombines TRBV7-2 with TRBJ2-5, with D possibly TRBD2 on 6 matching bases. CDR3 length: 12 residues. The germline gives CDR1 SGHTA, CDR2 FQGNSA. V was shortened by 7 bases and J by 4 bases, with 10 bases between the two germline ends. CDR3 sequence (DNA): TGTGCCAGCACTGGGACTGGAGAGACCCAGTACTTC. It encodes CASTGTGETQYF. The full variable domain, its missing parts supplied by reference TRBV7-2 and TRBJ2-5, is GAGVSQSPSNKVTEKGKDVELRCDPISGHTALYWYRQSLGQGLEFLIYFQGNSAPDKSGLPSDRFSAERTGGSVSTLTIQRTQQEDSAVYLCASTGTGETQYFGPGTRLLVL.

The rearrangement joins TRBV23-1 to TRBJ2-7, with D unclear. TRBV23-1 is treated as an ORF (open reading frame) with a function not yet certain. The CDR3 extends over 13 amino acids. The V end was cut by 6 bases, the J end by 0 bases, with 9 bases between. In DNA, the CDR3 is TGCGCCAGCAGGGACGGCTCCTCCTACGAGCAGTACTTC. Translating gives CASRDGSSYEQYF.

This chain links TRBV6-1 with TRBJ2-7, with D maybe TRBD1 (5 bases). Germline V gene sequence: CDR1 MNHNS, CDR2 SASEGT. The CDR3 length is 15 residues. The V end was cut by 7 bases, the J end by 0 bases, with 16 bases between. CDR3 nucleotides: TGTGCCAGCAACCAAGGGAAAGGGGCCTCCTACGAGCAGTACTTC. This codes for CASNQGKGASYEQYF.

CDR3 region: CASSQGTSGSQETQYF. The CDR3 DNA reads as TGTGCCAGCAGCCAAGGGACTAGCGGGTCCCAAGAGACCCAGTACTTC. V gene TRBV4-2 combines with J gene TRBJ2-5; TRBD2 matches 11 bases. The V segment lost 1 base and the J segment 1 base; nucleotides outside the gene matches: 2. The CDR3 runs 16 residues. The germline gives CDR1 LGHNA, CDR2 YNFKEQ.

The rearrangement uses TRBV7-2 and TRBJ1-1; D gene uncertain. Trimming stripped 10 bases from V and 3 bases from J, with 15 bases between. This CDR3 has 13 residues. Germline CDR1 is SGHTA and CDR2 is FQGNSA. The CDR3: CATTLEVDTEAFF. The DNA of the CDR3 is TGTGCCACTACGCTGGAGGTGGACACTGAAGCTTTCTTT. Combining the CDR3 with reference TRBV7-2 and TRBJ1-1 gives the whole variable domain GAGVSQSPSNKVTEKGKDVELRCDPISGHTALYWYRQSLGQGLEFLIYFQGNSAPDKSGLPSDRFSAERTGGSVSTLTIQRTQQEDSAVYLCATTLEVDTEAFFGQGTRLTVV.

The genes are TRBV25-1 and TRBJ1-2; 7 bases agree with TRBD1. Germline loops: CDR1 MGHDK, CDR2 SYGVNS. V lost 4 bases to trimming and J lost 6 bases; unmatched junction nucleotides: 11. This CDR3 has 15 amino acids. Written as DNA, the CDR3 is TGTGCCAGCAGTGCAATGACAGGGATTGCGCATGGCTACACCTTC. Translating it yields CASSAMTGIAHGYTF.

This clone was observed a few times. The J gene is TRBJ2-1, the V gene TRBV25-1; 12 positions match TRBD2. Trimming at V came to 5 bases and at J to 0 bases, leaving 8 bases not matched to a gene. CDR1 is MGHDK and CDR2 is SYGVNS in the germline V gene. The CDR3 is 18 amino acids. The CDR3 reads CASSTGTSGQSSYNEQFF. Here the CDR3 DNA reads TGTGCCAGCAGTACCGGGACTAGCGGGCAGAGCTCCTACAATGAGCAGTTCTTC. Drawing the rest from reference TRBV25-1 and TRBJ2-1, the complete variable domain is EADIYQTPRYLVIGTGKKITLECSQTMGHDKMYWYQQDPGMELHLIHYSYGVNSTEKGDLSSESTVSRIRTEHFPLTLESARPSHTSQYLCASSTGTSGQSSYNEQFFGPGTRLTVL.

In its sample, this clone was seen a few times. The chain combines TRBV14 with TRBJ1-4; a weak D match, TRBD1 (5 bases). V lost 1 base to trimming and J lost 6 bases, with 12 bases between them. Germline V gene data show CDR1 as SGHDN and CDR2 as FVKESK. This CDR3 spans 15 amino acids. CDR3 bases: TGTGCCAGCAGCCAAGGGACAATACGACATGAAAAACTGTTTTTT. This gives the protein CASSQGTIRHEKLFF.

The rearrangement links TRBV29-1 to TRBJ2-1; TRBD2 is a possible D gene (5 bases). The germline CDR1 and CDR2 sequences are SQVTM and ANQGSEA. The CDR3 length is 14 residues. Trimming removed 7 bases at V and 4 bases at J, with 17 bases between. CDR3 sequence: CSGAASGLYNEQFF. In nucleotides, the CDR3 is TGCAGCGGAGCAGCGTCCGGACTTTACAATGAGCAGTTCTTC.

This rearrangement joins TRBV7-8 to TRBJ2-5, with D hard to call. The V end was cut by 1 base, the J end by 4 bases, with 13 bases between. The CDR3 is 15 amino acids. Germline values: CDR1 SGHVS, CDR2 FQNEAQ. The CDR3 nucleotides read TGTGCCAGCAGCTTAGGACCCTCCGGACGAGAGACCCAGTACTTC. Protein product: CASSLGPSGRETQYF. Using reference TRBV7-8 and TRBJ2-5 for the parts outside the CDR3, the full variable domain is GAGVSQSPRYKVAKRGQDVALRCDPISGHVSLFWYQQALGQGPEFLTYFQNEAQLDKSGLPSDRFFAERPEGSVSTLKIQRTQQEDSAVYLCASSLGPSGRETQYFGPGTRLLVL.

This sequence joins TRBV2 and TRBJ2-1; D possibly corresponds to TRBD1 (6 bases). The V end lost 3 bases, the J end lost 5 bases, and 8 bases lay between the germline ends. This CDR3 is built from 13 residues. CDR1 is SNHLY, CDR2 FYNNEI, per germline. In DNA, the CDR3 is TGTGCCAGCAGTGATGGACAGAACAATGAGCAGTTCTTC. Translating gives CASSDGQNNEQFF. The variable domain in full, completed from reference TRBV2 and TRBJ2-1, reads EPEVTQTPSHQVTQMGQEVILRCVPISNHLYFYWYRQILGQKVEFLVSFYNNEISEKSEIFDDQFSVERPDGSNFTLKIRSTKLEDSAMYFCASSDGQNNEQFFGPGTRLTVL.

In this sample, this clone turned up many times. The chain employs TRBV7-3 and TRBJ2-6; D is unresolved. This CDR3 region has 15 residues. V lost 5 bases and J 2 bases, leaving 10 bases between the germline ends. The germline V gene has CDR1 SGHTA and CDR2 FQGTGA. CDR3 sequence (DNA): TGTGCCAGCAGCCCCCCCCTTGCTGGGGCCAACGTCCTGACTTTC. This sequence encodes CASSPPLAGANVLTF.

The sample holds a few counts of this clone. The chain joins TRBV9 to TRBJ2-7; D remains unclear. The CDR3 covers 14 residues. V was trimmed by 2 bases and J by 2 bases, leaving 11 bases between them. CDR1 and CDR2 (germline): SGDLS, YYNGEE. The CDR3 protein is CASSVLPEAYEQYF. In DNA, the CDR3 is TGTGCCAGCAGCGTTTTACCTGAGGCCTACGAGCAGTACTTC.

The chain employs TRBV29-1 and TRBJ1-2; D not resolved. Per the germline V gene, CDR1 is SQVTM and CDR2 is ANQGSEA. Trimming took 7 bases from V and 1 from J, leaving 10 bases between them. The CDR3 runs 12 residues. CDR3 in amino acids: CSGYPDNYGYTF. The CDR3 bases are TGCAGCGGTTATCCTGATAACTATGGCTACACCTTC. Looking up the rest from reference TRBV29-1 and TRBJ1-2 gives the full variable domain: SAVISQKPSRDICQRGTSLTIQCQVDSQVTMMFWYRQQPGQSLTLIATANQGSEATYESGFVIDKFPISRPNLTFSTLTVSNMSPEDSSIYLCSGYPDNYGYTFGSGTRLTVV.

This clone occurred a few times. Distinct nucleotide sequences in the sample also encode this CDR3. The chain links TRBV5-5 to TRBJ2-3, with 7 bases fitting TRBD2. The CDR3 consists of 13 residues. J lost 6 bases, V lost 4 bases, and 5 bases had no gene match. Germline CDR1 SGHKS, CDR2 YYEKEE (reference sequence). The CDR3 coding sequence is TGTGCCAGCAGCCTGGGGGGGTCCGATACGCAGTATTTT. The encoded protein is CASSLGGSDTQYF.

This chain connects TRBV30 to TRBJ2-1, with D maybe TRBD2 (6 bases). Trimming removed 6 bases at V and 10 bases at J, with 19 bases between. The CDR3 runs to 13 residues. Germline-derived CDR1 and CDR2 are GTSNPN and SVGIG (reference sequence). Written as DNA, the CDR3 is TGTGCCTGCATTCCGGGAGTATTAGAAGAGCAGTTCTTC. Encoded protein: CACIPGVLEEQFF.

The chain employs TRBV14 and TRBJ2-7, with 8 bases aligning to TRBD2. Germline CDR1 is SGHDN and CDR2 is FVKESK. CDR3 size: 13 residues. The V segment lost 8 bases and the J segment 3 bases; nucleotides outside the gene matches: 6. The CDR3 coding sequence is TGTGCCAGCTCCGGGACTAGTAACTACGAGCAGTACTTC. Protein sequence: CASSGTSNYEQYF. The variable domain in full, with the rest retrieved from reference TRBV14 and TRBJ2-7, is EAGVTQFPSHSVIEKGQTVTLRCDPISGHDNLYWYRRVMGKEIKFLLHFVKESKQDESGMPNNRFLAERTGGTYSTLKVQPAELEDSGVYFCASSGTSNYEQYFGPGTRLTVT.

The rearrangement uses TRBV2 and TRBJ2-7; possible D gene TRBD1, 6 bases. This CDR3 is 13 amino acids long. V was trimmed by 5 bases and J by 2 bases, leaving 10 bases between them. CDR1 and CDR2 from the germline V gene are SNHLY and FYNNEI. CDR3 residues: CASSRQEPYEQYF. Here the CDR3 DNA reads TGTGCCAGCAGTAGACAGGAGCCCTACGAGCAGTACTTC. Filled out from reference TRBV2 and TRBJ2-7, the complete variable domain reads EPEVTQTPSHQVTQMGQEVILRCVPISNHLYFYWYRQILGQKVEFLVSFYNNEISEKSEIFDDQFSVERPDGSNFTLKIRSTKLEDSAMYFCASSRQEPYEQYFGPGTRLTVT.

The chain combines TRBV11-2 with TRBJ2-7, with D possibly being TRBD2 (5 bases). There are 14 residues in the CDR3. Germline V gives CDR1 SGHAT, CDR2 FQNNGV. V lost 4 bases and J 5 bases, leaving 15 bases between the germline ends. In nucleotides, the CDR3 is TGTGCCAGCAGCTCCCCCGACGGGGTCCACGAGCAGTACTTC. Translated: CASSSPDGVHEQYF.

This clone occurred a few times. This sequence joins TRBV29-1 and TRBJ2-1; 9 bases fit TRBD2. V trimming: 2 bases; J trimming: 0 bases; junction bases outside the gene matches: 5. The CDR3 has 16 amino acids. CDR1 is SQVTM, CDR2 ANQGSEA, per germline. CDR3 nucleotides: TGCAGCGTTGAACGGGGACTAGCCGGCTCCTACAATGAGCAGTTCTTC. This codes for CSVERGLAGSYNEQFF.

This clone was found a few times. V and J are TRBV19 and TRBJ1-2; D gene unclear. This CDR3 has 16 amino acids. V dropped 7 bases and J dropped 7 bases, with 25 bases sitting between them. Germline loops: CDR1 LNHDA, CDR2 SQIVND (reference sequence). CDR3 bases: TGTGCCAGTACATTCAAGGAGACAAGGTGGCCGAGTGGCTACACCTTC. It encodes CASTFKETRWPSGYTF.

This clone was seen more than once but under ten times. The V gene is TRBV11-1, the J gene TRBJ2-1, with a weak D call TRBD1 (5 bases). From germline, CDR1 is SGHAT and CDR2 FQDESV (reference sequence). There are 15 residues in the CDR3. Between the trimmed V and J ends, which lost 1 base and 4 bases, there was a span of 11 bases. This chain's CDR3 is CASSLESTEYNEQFF. In DNA form, the CDR3 reads TGTGCCAGCAGCTTAGAATCGACAGAATACAATGAGCAGTTCTTC.

The rearrangement joins TRBV5-1 to TRBJ2-7; no definite D call. This CDR3 has 15 residues. Trimming cost V 1 base and J 7 bases, with 18 bases left between them. Germline CDR1 SGHRS, CDR2 YFSETQ. The CDR3 loop reads CASSLSPGETGEQYF. Here the CDR3 DNA reads TGCGCCAGCAGCTTGTCTCCAGGAGAAACCGGGGAGCAGTACTTC.

This clone was counted between two and nine times. This sample also contains other DNA sequences that code for the same CDR3. This chain uses TRBV2 with TRBJ1-5, with 11 bases matching TRBD1. Per the germline V gene, CDR1 is SNHLY and CDR2 is FYNNEI. With V trimmed by 6 bases and J by 4 bases, 2 bases remained unmatched. CDR3 length: 14 residues. The CDR3 is CASSGTGGNQPQHF. For the CDR3, the DNA is TGTGCCAGCAGCGGGACAGGGGGGAATCAGCCCCAGCATTTT.

V and J are TRBV5-1 and TRBJ2-7; the D is unclear. The germline V gene has CDR1 SGHRS and CDR2 YFSETQ. The CDR3 totals 10 residues. V shed 5 bases and J shed 3 bases, with 3 bases lying between them. CDR3 residues: CASRFYEQYF. CDR3 sequence (DNA): TGCGCCAGCAGATTCTACGAGCAGTACTTC.

This clone was detected a few times. V gene TRBV4-3 combines with J gene TRBJ2-1; D gene unclear. Trimming pared 0 bases from V and 2 bases from J, leaving 8 bases between. Per germline, CDR1 LGHNA and CDR2 YSLEER. The CDR3 sequence is 15 residues long. The CDR3 sequence: CASSQDLAAYNEQFF. The CDR3 DNA reads TGCGCCAGCAGCCAAGATTTGGCGGCCTACAATGAGCAGTTCTTC.